The clone carrying this T cell receptor (beta chain) came up a few times. This specimen comes from a study of cytomegalovirus exposure and HLA in healthy donors. The PCR had 60 Vbeta and 13 Jbeta primers. Measured with immunoSEQ multiplex PCR; TCRdb has only the in-frame clones, and not every one. The data show over 150,000 clones, around 80% seen once. This CDR3 region has 15 residues. Unmatched junction bases numbered 9, after V lost 0 bases and J lost 7 bases. The germline CDR1 and CDR2 sequences are MGHRA and YSYEKL. The chain combines TRBV4-1 with TRBJ2-7; 7 bases align to TRBD2. Input material: PBMCs. The sequence was collected from a male donor in good health and CMV-seronegative. In DNA form, the CDR3 reads TGCGCCAGCAGCCAAGATCCGGGGGTGGGGGGGGAGCAGTACTTC. This codes for CASSQDPGVGGEQYF.